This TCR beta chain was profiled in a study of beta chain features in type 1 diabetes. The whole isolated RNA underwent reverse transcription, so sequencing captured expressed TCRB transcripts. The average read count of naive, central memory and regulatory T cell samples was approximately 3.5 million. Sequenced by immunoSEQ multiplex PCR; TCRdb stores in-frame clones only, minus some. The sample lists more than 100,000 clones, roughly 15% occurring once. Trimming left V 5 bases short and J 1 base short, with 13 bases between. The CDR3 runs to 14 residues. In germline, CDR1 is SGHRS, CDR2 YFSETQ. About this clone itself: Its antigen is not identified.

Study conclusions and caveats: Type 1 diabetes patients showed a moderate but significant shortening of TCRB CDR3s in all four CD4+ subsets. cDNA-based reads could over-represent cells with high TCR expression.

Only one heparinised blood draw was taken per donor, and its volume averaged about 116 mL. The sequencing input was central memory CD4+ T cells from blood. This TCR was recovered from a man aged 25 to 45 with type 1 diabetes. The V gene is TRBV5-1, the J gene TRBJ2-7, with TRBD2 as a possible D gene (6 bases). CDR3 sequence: CASSRGTVSYEQYF. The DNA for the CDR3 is TGCGCCAGCAGTCGCGGGACGGTATCCTACGAGCAGTACTTC.